These 31 T cell receptor beta chains were sequenced from one sample in a study of T-cell reconstitution after alpha-beta-depleted transplantation in children. Unique molecular identifiers were used to barcode this TCRbeta library. One entry per CDR3 protein results from TCRdb running MiXCR on the PCR reads. The table includes roughly 190,000 distinct CDR3 sequences, roughly 15% detected once. Sequencing used PBMCs from the stem cell graft donor, obtained from the stem cell graft. The receptor set was obtained from a human donor who donated a stem cell graft to a child with acute lymphoblastic leukemia.

Ten or more counts support this clonotype. This chain connects TRBV6-5 to TRBJ2-2; 8 bases align to TRBD1. The CDR3 spans 14 residues. Germline CDR1 is MNHEY and CDR2 is SVGAGI. V was clipped by 2 bases and J by 6 bases; unmatched bases: 2. The CDR3 coding sequence is TGTGCCAGCAGTTACGGGGGACAGGCCGGGGAGCTGTTTTTT. It codes for CASSYGGQAGELFF.

Details on this clonotype: A much larger clone is a single base away; this may be a read error. The V and J genes are TRBV12-3 or TRBV12-4 and TRBJ2-1, with 9 bases fitting TRBD2. V lost 3 bases, J lost 7 bases, and 13 bases stayed unmatched. The CDR3 length is 17 residues. This chain's CDR3 is CASSLRRGGLRVNEQFF. CDR3 sequence (DNA): TGTGCCAGCAGTTTGAGGCGGGGGGGCCTTCGGGTGAATGAGCAGTTCTTC.

This clonotype was seen ten or more times. The chain combines TRBV28 with TRBJ2-2; D remains unclear. In germline, CDR1 is MDHEN, CDR2 SYDVKM. The CDR3 is 18 residues long. V was pared by 3 bases and J by 0 bases, with 17 bases between. The CDR3, as DNA: TGTGCCAGCAGTTTTTTCGTACGGGCCCTCGCGAACACCGGGGAGCTGTTTTTT. This gives the protein CASSFFVRALANTGELFF.

CDR3 loop: CSAATRQRLENEQFF. The DNA of the CDR3 is TGCAGTGCTGCAACCCGCCAACGACTGGAAAATGAGCAGTTCTTC. The chain recombines TRBV20-1 with TRBJ2-1; D not certain. Germline V lookup: CDR1 DFQATT, CDR2 SNEGSKA (reference sequence). CDR3 length: 15 residues. Between the trimmed V and J ends, which lost 5 bases and 7 bases, there was a span of 21 bases.

This clonotype was seen repeatedly, ten times or more. The V and J genes are TRBV3-1 and TRBJ1-4; 8 positions match TRBD1. The CDR3 has 13 amino acids. The germline gives CDR1 LGHDT, CDR2 YNNKEL (reference sequence). Unmatched junction bases numbered 6, after V lost 0 bases and J lost 15 bases. As DNA, the CDR3 is TGTGCCAGCAGCCAAGATAGCAGGGGGCGCGTGTTTTTT. Protein sequence: CASSQDSRGRVFF.

V usage is TRBV14 and J usage is TRBJ1-5; D gene uncertain. The V end lost 0 bases, the J end lost 7 bases, and 13 bases lay between the germline ends. Germline V lookup: CDR1 SGHDN, CDR2 FVKESK. The CDR3 is 15 amino acids. CDR3: CASSQDDEPGQPQHF. The CDR3 DNA follows: TGTGCCAGCAGCCAAGATGACGAGCCTGGACAGCCCCAGCATTTT.

This clonotype appeared many times. The chain couples TRBV5-1 to TRBJ2-7; 11 bases align to TRBD2. Trimming at V came to 4 bases and at J to 4 bases, leaving 10 bases not matched to a gene. CDR1 and CDR2 (germline): SGHRS, YFSETQ. The CDR3 length is 16 residues. This chain's CDR3 is CASSVNTGLAAYEQYF. Here the CDR3 DNA reads TGCGCCAGCAGCGTAAACACGGGACTAGCGGCATACGAGCAGTACTTC.

This clonotype has ten or more counts. Written as DNA, the CDR3 is TGTGCCAGCAGCCGACGGGGGAGGAATGAGCAGTTCTTC. The encoded protein is CASSRRGRNEQFF. V gene TRBV7-9 combines with J gene TRBJ2-1; maybe TRBD2 (6 bases). The ends were cut back, 5 bases at V and 7 bases at J, with 12 bases in the middle. Germline loops: CDR1 SEHNR, CDR2 FQNEAQ (reference sequence). The CDR3 contains 13 residues.

This clonotype was picked up a small number of times. The chain employs TRBV5-1 and TRBJ2-7; no definite D call. This CDR3 is 13 amino acids long. V lost 2 bases and J lost 0, with 6 bases in between. Germline-derived CDR1 and CDR2 are SGHRS and YFSETQ. CDR3 sequence: CASSFVSSYEQYF. CDR3 bases: TGCGCCAGCAGCTTCGTTAGCTCCTACGAGCAGTACTTC.

The rearrangement links TRBV5-4 to TRBJ2-2; D possibly corresponds to TRBD2 (5 bases). The CDR3 is 13 amino acids. Trimming stripped 7 bases from V and 4 bases from J, with 11 bases between. Germline assignment: CDR1 SGHNT and CDR2 YYREEE (reference sequence). The CDR3 here is CASSDSGTGELFF. In DNA form, the CDR3 reads TGTGCCAGCTCGGACTCGGGCACCGGGGAGCTGTTTTTT.

This clonotype appeared many times. This chain connects TRBV5-5 to TRBJ2-3, with D unclear. The V end lost 0 bases, the J end lost 7 bases, and 9 bases lay between the germline ends. Germline loops: CDR1 SGHKS, CDR2 YYEKEE (reference sequence). The CDR3 has 13 residues. CDR3 loop: CASSLAFTHTQYF. As DNA, the CDR3 is TGTGCCAGCAGCTTGGCCTTTACCCATACGCAGTATTTT.

This clonotype was counted many times. This sequence joins TRBV11-2 and TRBJ2-7, with 8 bases aligning to TRBD2. V lost 6 bases and J lost 0; bases outside the gene matches: 7. The CDR3 covers 15 residues. CDR1 and CDR2 (germline): SGHAT, FQNNGV. CDR3 sequence reads: CASSPSLAGSYEQYF. Here the CDR3 DNA reads TGTGCCAGCAGTCCTTCGCTAGCGGGCTCCTACGAGCAGTACTTC.

This clonotype was recorded many times. This chain links TRBV29-1 with TRBJ2-7; possible D gene TRBD1, 6 bases. Germline assignment: CDR1 SQVTM and CDR2 ANQGSEA. Trimming stripped 3 bases from V and 4 bases from J, with 10 bases between. This CDR3 has 12 residues. The CDR3 DNA reads as TGCAGCGTTGAGGGCAGGGGATACGAGCAGTACTTC. It specifies CSVEGRGYEQYF.

This clonotype was observed at least ten times. This sequence joins TRBV20-1 and TRBJ1-3, with 9 bases identical to TRBD1. This CDR3 spans 14 amino acids. The ends lost 5 bases at V and 2 bases at J; junction bases unmatched: 4. CDR1 is DFQATT and CDR2 is SNEGSKA in the germline V gene (reference sequence). CDR3 amino acids: CSAYGDRAGNTIYF. CDR3 DNA: TGCAGTGCTTACGGGGACAGGGCTGGAAACACCATATATTTT.

This clonotype was found many times. The DNA is omitted, as the CDR3 cannot be located on it reliably, and the CDR3 follows TCRdb's listing. The chain recombines TRBV28 with TRBJ1-1; the table's D call, TRBD1, was not checked against the DNA. Germline CDR1 reads MDHEN; CDR2 reads SYDVKM. The CDR3 comprises 16 residues, both ends counted. CDR3 sequence: CASSFGPGARGTEAFF.

The chain is built from TRBV11-3 and TRBJ2-1, with D perhaps TRBD1 (5 bases). Deletions cut 3 bases from V and 0 bases from J, with 12 bases between. The germline V gene has CDR1 SGHNT and CDR2 YENEEA. The CDR3 runs 16 residues. CDR3 bases: TGTGCCAGCAGCTTGCAGGGTCTGAGCTCCTACAATGAGCAGTTCTTC. Encoded protein: CASSLQGLSSYNEQFF.

This clonotype was seen repeatedly, ten times or more. V gene TRBV9 combines with J gene TRBJ2-1, with 8 bases matching TRBD2. The junction had 7 bases not matched to a gene; V was cut back by 5 bases and J by 3 bases. This CDR3 comprises 15 residues. Germline V gene lookup returns CDR1 SGDLS and CDR2 YYNGEE. The CDR3 DNA reads as TGTGCCAGCAGAGCAACGGGACTAGTCTACAATGAGCAGTTCTTC. Residues: CASRATGLVYNEQFF.

This clonotype was picked up many times. The chain has TRBV5-1 and TRBJ1-5; no clear D gene. The V gene lost 4 bases and the J gene lost 3 bases, with 11 bases spanning the gap. Germline CDR1 SGHRS, CDR2 YFSETQ. There are 14 residues in the CDR3. As DNA, the CDR3 is TGCGCCAGCAGCCCGAACGGTAACAATCAGCCCCAGCATTTT. It codes for CASSPNGNNQPQHF.

The chain is built from TRBV6-5 and TRBJ2-7, with TRBD2 identical over 10 bases. Unmatched junction bases numbered 3, after V lost 0 bases and J lost 4 bases. Germline V gene sequence: CDR1 MNHEY, CDR2 SVGAGI. The CDR3 sequence is 15 residues long. CDR3 bases: TGTGCCAGCAGTTACTCTGCTAGCGGGAGTTACGAGCAGTACTTC. This sequence encodes CASSYSASGSYEQYF.

This clonotype was counted at least ten times. This chain connects TRBV5-1 to TRBJ2-3; D possibly corresponds to TRBD2 (6 bases). The CDR3 is made up of 15 amino acids. V lost 0 bases, J lost 4 bases, and 12 bases lay in between. Germline V gives CDR1 SGHRS, CDR2 YFSETQ. The CDR3 DNA is TGCGCCAGCAGCTTGGTACTAGCAGAGGCAGATACGCAGTATTTT. Protein: CASSLVLAEADTQYF.

This clonotype was found a few times. The genes are TRBV5-1 and TRBJ2-3, with 8 nucleotides matching TRBD2. This CDR3 is 15 amino acids long. CDR1 is SGHRS, CDR2 YFSETQ, per germline. After removal of 0 bases from V and 5 bases from J, the junction contained 5 bases not matched to a gene. This chain's CDR3 is CASSLGLAWGDTQYF. The DNA for the CDR3 is TGCGCCAGCAGCTTGGGACTAGCGTGGGGAGATACGCAGTATTTT.

There are many counts of this clonotype. The chain combines TRBV6-1 with TRBJ1-5; D possibly corresponds to TRBD1 (5 bases). The CDR3 contains 15 residues. V was clipped by 4 bases and J by 2 bases, with 12 bases between them. Germline loops: CDR1 MNHNS, CDR2 SASEGT. CDR3 bases: TGTGCCAGCAGTGGGCCCCGGGGGGGCAATCAGCCCCAGCATTTT. The encoded protein is CASSGPRGGNQPQHF.

This clonotype appeared a few times. The rearrangement links TRBV6-1 to TRBJ2-3; weak D call: TRBD2 (6 bases). Trimming took off 6 bases at V and 4 bases at J, with 17 bases between the two ends. The CDR3 length is 15 residues. Germline V gene lookup returns CDR1 MNHNS and CDR2 SASEGT. CDR3 loop: CASSPIQTSPDTQYF. The CDR3 nucleotides read TGTGCCAGCAGCCCAATTCAAACTAGCCCAGATACGCAGTATTTT.

The sample holds many counts of this clonotype. This chain joins TRBV5-1 and TRBJ1-1, with TRBD1 matching over 8 bases. Germline assignment: CDR1 SGHRS and CDR2 YFSETQ. The CDR3 is 16 amino acids. J lost 4 bases, V lost 4 bases, and 12 bases had no gene match. The CDR3 region has the DNA TGCGCCAGCAGCAACCACGCCGACAGGGGAATCACTGAAGCTTTCTTT. This gives the protein CASSNHADRGITEAFF.

In its sample, this clonotype was seen a few times. This chain uses TRBV7-8 with TRBJ2-7; the match to TRBD1 covers 7 bases. Germline V lookup: CDR1 SGHVS, CDR2 FQNEAQ. The V gene end was trimmed by 6 bases and the J gene end by 0 bases; junction bases not matched to a gene: 11. This CDR3 comprises 16 residues. CDR3 bases: TGTGCCAGCAGTACAACCGGGACAGCCGACTCCTACGAGCAGTACTTC. Amino acid sequence: CASSTTGTADSYEQYF.

This clonotype was picked up many times. The chain carries TRBV20-1 and TRBJ2-7; the D gene is possibly TRBD1 (6 bases). The length of the CDR3 is 14 residues. Germline CDR1 DFQATT, CDR2 SNEGSKA (reference sequence). V lost 1 base and J 3 bases, leaving 13 bases between the germline ends. The CDR3 spells CSARVGDIGYEQYF. The DNA for the CDR3 is TGCAGTGCTAGAGTTGGGGACATCGGCTACGAGCAGTACTTC.

In this sample, this clonotype turned up many times. The rearrangement joins TRBV28 to TRBJ1-2; the D is unclear. V shed 5 bases and J shed 4 bases, with 17 bases lying between them. CDR3 size: 15 residues. Germline CDR1 reads MDHEN; CDR2 reads SYDVKM. CDR3 loop: CASSTGGGVSYGYTF. The CDR3 DNA reads TGTGCCAGCAGTACCGGAGGTGGGGTGAGCTATGGCTACACCTTC.

This clonotype was seen at least ten times. V and J are TRBV12-3 or TRBV12-4 and TRBJ1-2, with unresolved D. Trimming pared 4 bases from V and 10 bases from J, leaving 19 bases between. The CDR3 is 14 residues long. CDR3 sequence (DNA): TGTGCCAGCAGTTCCTTAGGAGGGCGTGGGGACTACACCTTC. Amino acids: CASSSLGGRGDYTF.

This clonotype was seen a handful of times. The CDR3 coding sequence is TGCAGTGCTAGAGATCCAATAGGGGCGGAGGAAAAACTGTTTTTT. Amino acids: CSARDPIGAEEKLFF. V usage is TRBV20-1 and J usage is TRBJ1-4, with D tentatively TRBD1 (5 bases). Trimming removed 0 bases at V and 8 bases at J, with 16 bases between. Germline values: CDR1 DFQATT, CDR2 SNEGSKA (reference sequence). The CDR3 loop spans 15 amino acids.

This clonotype was counted at least ten times. The rearrangement links TRBV5-1 to TRBJ2-7; the match to TRBD2 covers 11 bases. Trimming took 0 bases from V and 7 from J; bases not matched to a gene: 6. Germline-derived CDR1 and CDR2 are SGHRS and YFSETQ. The CDR3 has 15 amino acids. CDR3: CASSLAGTSGSEQYF. The DNA of the CDR3 is TGCGCCAGCAGCTTGGCCGGAACTAGCGGGAGTGAGCAGTACTTC.

This clonotype has ten or more counts. J is TRBJ2-1 and V is TRBV27; D gene unclear. V dropped 5 bases and J dropped 9 bases, with 20 bases sitting between them. This CDR3 region has 15 residues. Germline CDR1 MNHEY, CDR2 SMNVEV (reference sequence). This chain's CDR3 is CASSPWSWAAPEQFF. The CDR3 bases are TGTGCCAGCAGTCCTTGGTCTTGGGCGGCTCCTGAGCAGTTCTTC.